The 30 T cell receptor beta chains given below trace back to one sample, sequenced in a study of cytomegalovirus exposure and HLA in healthy donors. Method: immunoSEQ multiplex PCR; TCRdb's copy keeps in-frame clones and lacks some. The profile covers around 190,000 clones, with about 82% appearing a single time and roughly 1.6% taken by the ten largest. Material: PBMCs. The receptors shown here come from a woman aged 18-29 years in good health and CMV-seronegative.

This clone was seen once. The V call is TRBV27, the J call TRBJ1-1; TRBD1 agrees at 7 bases. The germline CDR1 and CDR2 sequences are MNHEY and SMNVEV (reference sequence). V was pared by 6 bases and J by 0 bases, with 7 bases of the junction left unmatched. This CDR3 region has 15 residues. Here the CDR3 DNA reads TGTGCCAGCAGACCGGGACAGATAATGAACACTGAAGCTTTCTTT. This gives the protein CASRPGQIMNTEAFF.

The chain is built from TRBV15 and TRBJ2-4, with a weak D call TRBD1 (6 bases). The V gene lost 2 bases and the J gene lost 7 bases, with 12 bases spanning the gap. Germline values: CDR1 LNHNV, CDR2 YYDKDF (reference sequence). The CDR3 has 14 amino acids. The CDR3 DNA reads as TGTGCCACCAGCAGACCAACGCAGGGGAACATTCAGTACTTC. It yields the protein CATSRPTQGNIQYF.

This sequence joins TRBV19 and TRBJ1-4; D is ambiguous. The V gene's germline CDR1 is LNHDA and CDR2 SQIVND (reference sequence). CDR3 length equals 15 residues. Trimming pared 0 bases from V and 0 bases from J, leaving 5 bases between. The CDR3 DNA is TGTGCCAGTAGTATAGAACAAACAACTAATGAAAAACTGTTTTTT. It encodes CASSIEQTTNEKLFF.

The chain uses TRBV9 and TRBJ2-2, with D possibly matching TRBD2 (6 bases). CDR1 is SGDLS and CDR2 is YYNGEE in the germline V gene. CDR3 length: 16 amino acids. The V gene lost 4 bases and the J gene lost 7 bases, with 20 bases spanning the gap. The CDR3 DNA reads TGTGCCAGCAGCTCCGGGACTTTTGTAACAGTCGGGGAGCTGTTTTTT. Translation gives CASSSGTFVTVGELFF.

This chain links TRBV9 with TRBJ2-1; 10 bases match TRBD2. The CDR3 spans 16 residues. Germline V gene data show CDR1 as SGDLS and CDR2 as YYNGEE. Trimming at V came to 1 base and at J to 5 bases, leaving 6 bases not matched to a gene. Here the CDR3 reads CASSVTSGRAHNEQFF. For the CDR3, the DNA is TGTGCCAGCAGCGTAACAAGCGGGAGGGCCCACAATGAGCAGTTCTTC.

The rearrangement uses TRBV29-1 and TRBJ1-5, with D maybe TRBD1 (5 bases). Germline CDR1 SQVTM, CDR2 ANQGSEA. V was trimmed by 6 bases and J by 11 bases, leaving 14 bases between them. This CDR3 is built from 11 residues. This CDR3 reads CSVRTGGAQHF. CDR3 nucleotide sequence: TGCAGCGTCCGAACGGGGGGGGCCCAGCATTTT.

The chain recombines TRBV29-1 with TRBJ2-2; 7 positions agree with TRBD2. V lost 3 bases to trimming and J lost 1 base; unmatched junction nucleotides: 5. This CDR3 comprises 15 residues. Germline V CDR1 and CDR2: SQVTM, ANQGSEA. Written as DNA, the CDR3 is TGCAGCGTTGATTCTGGCGGGAGGAACACCGGGGAGCTGTTTTTT. The encoded protein is CSVDSGGRNTGELFF.

Comments on this clone: Other DNA sequences from this sample encode an identical CDR3 as well. This chain connects TRBV7-8 to TRBJ2-1, with 9 bases matching TRBD2. This CDR3 spans 13 amino acids. After removal of 6 bases from V and 8 bases from J, the junction contained 5 bases not matched to a gene. CDR1 SGHVS and CDR2 FQNEAQ come from the germline V gene. This chain's CDR3 is CASRGLAGDEQFF. For the CDR3, the DNA is TGTGCCAGCAGGGGACTAGCTGGCGATGAGCAGTTCTTC.

This clone was seen only once. The rearrangement links TRBV19 to TRBJ2-6; TRBD1 matches at 10 bases. CDR3 length equals 18 residues. Trimming cost V 3 bases and J 4 bases; bases outside gene matches: 9. Per the germline V gene, CDR1 is LNHDA and CDR2 is SQIVND (reference sequence). In DNA form, the CDR3 reads TGTGCCAGTAGTATCCGTTCGGGACAGGGGACCGGGGCCAACGTCCTGACTTTC. It translates to CASSIRSGQGTGANVLTF.

In its sample, this clone was seen once. This chain joins TRBV7-9 and TRBJ2-3, with TRBD2 identical over 7 bases. This CDR3 is built from 16 residues. Germline V gene lookup returns CDR1 SEHNR and CDR2 FQNEAQ (reference sequence). With 4 bases clipped from V and 1 base from J, the junction kept 8 bases outside the gene matches. CDR3 bases: TGTGCCAGCAGCTCCCTGACTAGCTTAGGCACAGATACGCAGTATTTT. Its translation is CASSSLTSLGTDTQYF.

This chain links TRBV11-1 with TRBJ2-1; maybe TRBD2 (6 bases). The CDR3 loop spans 18 amino acids. Germline V lookup: CDR1 SGHAT, CDR2 FQDESV (reference sequence). Trimming removed 5 bases at V and 8 bases at J, with 28 bases between. The CDR3 region is CASSPLSHSSARWDEQFF. The CDR3 coding sequence is TGTGCCAGCAGCCCCCTCAGCCACTCTAGCGCCCGGTGGGATGAGCAGTTCTTC.

This chain links TRBV14 with TRBJ2-7; tentatively, D is TRBD1 (6 bases). Germline V gene sequence: CDR1 SGHDN, CDR2 FVKESK. The CDR3 length is 14 residues. V lost 1 base and J 6 bases, leaving 13 bases between the germline ends. The CDR3 loop reads CASSQGGRGSEQYF. CDR3 sequence (DNA): TGTGCCAGCAGCCAAGGGGGGCGCGGGTCCGAGCAGTACTTC. The full variable domain, with the rest looked up from reference TRBV14 and TRBJ2-7, is EAGVTQFPSHSVIEKGQTVTLRCDPISGHDNLYWYRRVMGKEIKFLLHFVKESKQDESGMPNNRFLAERTGGTYSTLKVQPAELEDSGVYFCASSQGGRGSEQYFGPGTRLTVT.

The chain employs TRBV9 and TRBJ2-7; 8 bases fit TRBD2. The length of the CDR3 is 18 residues. Per germline, CDR1 SGDLS and CDR2 YYNGEE. Trimming cost V 4 bases and J 4 bases; bases outside gene matches: 19. CDR3 in amino acids: CASSPWGAAIGGRYEQYF. The CDR3 coding sequence is TGTGCCAGCAGCCCCTGGGGGGCCGCTATCGGCGGGAGGTACGAGCAGTACTTC.

This chain links TRBV4-2 with TRBJ2-5; possibly TRBD2 for D (5 bases). V shed 4 bases and J shed 3 bases, with 9 bases lying between them. CDR1 is LGHNA and CDR2 is YNFKEQ in the germline V gene. The CDR3 runs to 13 residues. CDR3 nucleotides: TGTGCCAGCAGCCCCTTCGGGGAAGAGACCCAGTACTTC. It yields the protein CASSPFGEETQYF.

This chain joins TRBV6-6 and TRBJ1-3; 7 bases map to TRBD1. This CDR3 has 15 residues. From germline, CDR1 is MNHNY and CDR2 SVGAGI (reference sequence). With 6 bases clipped from V and 2 bases from J, the junction kept 7 bases outside the gene matches. The CDR3 DNA follows: TGTGCCAGCAGCGCGACAGGGCGACCTGGAAACACCATATATTTT. This gives the protein CASSATGRPGNTIYF.

This chain uses TRBV25-1 with TRBJ2-7; possibly TRBD2 for D (5 bases). There are 14 residues in the CDR3. CDR1 MGHDK and CDR2 SYGVNS come from the germline V gene. The V end lost 2 bases, the J end lost 3 bases, and 11 bases lay between the germline ends. This CDR3 reads CASSETDGVYEQYF. The CDR3 bases are TGTGCCAGCAGTGAAACAGACGGGGTCTACGAGCAGTACTTC.

This chain links TRBV30 with TRBJ2-5, with 10 bases aligning to TRBD2. CDR1 GTSNPN and CDR2 SVGIG come from the germline V gene (reference sequence). V trimming: 3 bases; J trimming: 3 bases; junction bases outside the gene matches: 10. The CDR3 extends over 16 amino acids. CDR3 sequence (DNA): TGTGCCTGGAGCCGACTAGCGGGTCACCGCAAAGAGACCCAGTACTTC. It translates to CAWSRLAGHRKETQYF.

As DNA, the CDR3 is TGTGCCAGCAACCAAGCATTGGGACAGGGCCACTATGGCTACACCTTC. Its protein is CASNQALGQGHYGYTF. The rearrangement links TRBV7-9 to TRBJ1-2, with TRBD1 identical over 9 bases. The CDR3 extends over 16 amino acids. The V gene's germline CDR1 is SEHNR and CDR2 FQNEAQ (reference sequence). After removal of 7 bases from V and 3 bases from J, the junction contained 12 bases not matched to a gene.

This clone occurred a few times. This chain connects TRBV5-4 to TRBJ2-7; the match to TRBD2 covers 15 bases. Germline V CDR1 and CDR2: SGHNT, YYREEE (reference sequence). V dropped 4 bases and J dropped 1; count of bases not matched to a gene: 6. This CDR3 has 17 amino acids. The CDR3 sequence: CASSPGGTSGRSYEQYF. The CDR3, as DNA: TGTGCCAGCAGCCCGGGCGGGACTAGCGGGAGGTCCTACGAGCAGTACTTC. Full variable domain (rest looked up from reference TRBV5-4 and TRBJ2-7): ETGVTQSPTHLIKTRGQQVTLRCSSQSGHNTVSWYQQALGQGPQFIFQYYREEENGRGNFPPRFSGLQFPNYSSELNVNALELDDSALYLCASSPGGTSGRSYEQYFGPGTRLTVT.

The rearrangement uses TRBV7-8 and TRBJ2-3; 8 bases fit TRBD2. Germline-derived CDR1 and CDR2 are SGHVS and FQNEAQ. The CDR3 has 18 residues. V dropped 5 bases and J dropped 6; count of bases not matched to a gene: 19. The CDR3 spells CASSQTLLADPRGDTQYF. In DNA, the CDR3 is TGTGCCAGCAGCCAAACCCTACTAGCGGACCCCCGGGGGGATACGCAGTATTTT.

The chain combines TRBV4-1 with TRBJ1-3; the match to TRBD1 covers 7 bases. Germline lookup yields CDR1 MGHRA and CDR2 YSYEKL. There are 16 residues in the CDR3. V was clipped by 7 bases and J by 2 bases; unmatched bases: 11. CDR3 coding DNA: TGCGCCAGCACCCACAGGGGTGTGGGTCCTGGAAACACCATATATTTT. It yields the protein CASTHRGVGPGNTIYF.

Of note for this clone: Since a much larger clone is just one base distant, this may be a read error. The sample holds other DNA sequences that translate to the same CDR3. The chain is built from TRBV6-1 and TRBJ2-1; TRBD2 agrees at 8 bases. CDR1 MNHNS and CDR2 SASEGT come from the germline V gene. V lost 2 bases to trimming and J lost 0 bases; unmatched junction nucleotides: 0. The CDR3 length is 15 residues. DNA of the CDR3: TGTGCCAGCAGTGAAACTAGCGGCTCCTACAATGAGCAGTTCTTC. This translates into CASSETSGSYNEQFF.

This sequence joins TRBV5-8 and TRBJ1-2, with 7 bases identical to TRBD1. V shed 1 base and J 2 bases; nucleotides not matched to a gene: 11. The CDR3 has 17 residues. CDR1 is SGHTS and CDR2 is YDEGEE in the germline V gene. The CDR3 sequence is CASSLRTGQNTNYGYTF. The CDR3 DNA is TGTGCCAGCAGCTTGAGAACGGGACAGAACACAAACTATGGCTACACCTTC. Variable domain in full (rest from reference TRBV5-8 and TRBJ1-2): EAGVTQSPTHLIKTRGQQATLRCSPISGHTSVYWYQQALGLGLQFLLWYDEGEERNRGNFPPRFSGRQFPNYSSELNVNALELEDSALYLCASSLRTGQNTNYGYTFGSGTRLTVV.

The rearrangement uses TRBV5-1 and TRBJ1-1; D not resolved. This CDR3 is 14 amino acids long. Germline values: CDR1 SGHRS, CDR2 YFSETQ. Deletions cut 0 bases from V and 4 bases from J, with 10 bases between. The CDR3 coding sequence is TGCGCCAGCAGCTTGGATTGGGGAGGCACTGAAGCTTTCTTT. Amino acid sequence: CASSLDWGGTEAFF.

This sequence joins TRBV6-1 and TRBJ2-5, with D possibly matching TRBD1 (6 bases). CDR3 length: 15 residues. Germline CDR1 reads MNHNS; CDR2 reads SASEGT. V lost 10 bases, J lost 3 bases, and 21 bases lay in between. For the CDR3, the DNA is TGTGCCAACAAGGGGGTAGGAGTCGGCGAAGAGACCCAGTACTTC. Its protein is CANKGVGVGEETQYF.

This chain joins TRBV9 and TRBJ2-2; 12 nucleotides align to TRBD1. Germline lookup yields CDR1 SGDLS and CDR2 YYNGEE. This CDR3 has 17 residues. V trimming: 4 bases; J trimming: 3 bases; junction bases outside the gene matches: 7. CDR3 loop: CASSFPRDRGHTGELFF. CDR3 nucleotide sequence: TGTGCCAGCAGCTTTCCCCGGGACAGGGGGCACACCGGGGAGCTGTTTTTT.

The count of this clone is one. The chain is built from TRBV19 and TRBJ1-1; 11 nucleotides align to TRBD1. V was clipped by 8 bases and J by 5 bases; unmatched bases: 10. Germline V gene data show CDR1 as LNHDA and CDR2 as SQIVND (reference sequence). The CDR3 loop spans 15 amino acids. CDR3 DNA sequence: TGTGCCAGTGGGGTTACCGGGACAGGGGGAACTGAAGCTTTCTTT. Translation: CASGVTGTGGTEAFF.

The chain carries TRBV5-1 and TRBJ2-7, with 9 bases fitting TRBD1. The CDR3 totals 14 residues. Trimming cost V 4 bases and J 4 bases; bases outside gene matches: 6. CDR1 and CDR2 (germline): SGHRS, YFSETQ. In nucleotides, the CDR3 is TGCGCCAGCAGCCGCCGGGACAGGGAGTACGAGCAGTACTTC. This sequence encodes CASSRRDREYEQYF.

This chain joins TRBV27 and TRBJ2-3; D may be TRBD2 (6 bases). Germline assignment: CDR1 MNHEY and CDR2 SMNVEV (reference sequence). The CDR3 runs to 15 residues. Trimming pared 0 bases from V and 2 bases from J, leaving 9 bases between. The CDR3 region is CASSLSAGLTDTQYF. In DNA, the CDR3 is TGTGCCAGCAGTTTATCGGCGGGACTCACAGATACGCAGTATTTT.

V is TRBV25-1 and J is TRBJ2-2, with D possibly being TRBD1 (6 bases). The CDR3 spans 13 residues. The V gene lost 11 bases and the J gene lost 0 bases, with 10 bases spanning the gap. CDR1 and CDR2 from the germline V gene are MGHDK and SYGVNS. This CDR3 is CAGDMPNTGELFF. CDR3 nucleotide sequence: TGTGCCGGGGACATGCCGAACACCGGGGAGCTGTTTTTT.